The 27 T cell receptor beta chains reported below all come from one sample, sequenced in a study of blood T cells in healthy people across ages. Combining a sample-barcoded 5' primer with a J-beta primer mix, a second PCR ran for about 7 to 12 cycles. Using its own MiXCR run on the 5' RACE reads, TCRdb lists one record per CDR3 protein. This sample yields roughly 900,000 distinct CDR3 sequences, of which 29% are seen a single time; roughly 17% belongs to the top ten. Sequences were obtained from blood. These receptors were taken from a woman older than 75 in good health.

This clonotype was seen only a few times. At one end, the junction sequence differs from germline, possibly due to a read error. The V call is TRBV6-2 or TRBV6-3, the J call TRBJ2-7, with 8 bases lining up with TRBD2. CDR1 and CDR2 from the germline V gene are MNHEY and SVGEGT. The CDR3 is 15 amino acids. CDR3 loop: CAGSYSATSGYEQYF. The CDR3 coding sequence is TGTGCCGGCAGTTACTCCGCCACTAGCGGATACGAGCAGTACTTC.

The table lists this clonotype with many counts. The chain joins TRBV20-1 to TRBJ1-2; D unclear. Germline CDR1 DFQATT, CDR2 SNEGSKA (reference sequence). V dropped 5 bases and J dropped 0 bases, with 10 bases sitting between them. The CDR3 is 13 amino acids. The CDR3 bases are TGCAGTGCTCCCCCGGCGGCTAACTATGGCTACACCTTC. It yields the protein CSAPPAANYGYTF.

The chain uses TRBV6-6 and TRBJ2-2; either TRBD1 or TRBD2 may supply D (5 bases each). Per the germline V gene, CDR1 is MNHNY and CDR2 is SVGAGI (reference sequence). There are 15 residues in the CDR3. Trimming removed 8 bases at V and 0 bases at J, with 13 bases between. The CDR3 loop reads CASGLGVANTGELFF. DNA for the CDR3: TGTGCCAGCGGGCTGGGGGTCGCGAACACCGGGGAGCTGTTTTTT.

This clonotype was counted ten times or more. V is TRBV12-3 or TRBV12-4 and J is TRBJ2-5; D call uncertain. The CDR3 is made up of 16 amino acids. Trimming removed 0 bases from V and 0 bases from J, with 11 bases in between. The CDR3 sequence: CASSLAVRVNQETQYF. The CDR3 DNA is TGTGCCAGCAGTTTAGCAGTAAGAGTAAACCAAGAGACCCAGTACTTC.

This clonotype was counted between two and nine times. The chain combines TRBV6-2 or TRBV6-3 with TRBJ1-2; perhaps TRBD1 as D (6 bases). This CDR3 has 14 amino acids. Trimming stripped 2 bases from V and 8 bases from J, with 15 bases between. The germline V gene has CDR1 MNHEY and CDR2 SVGEGT. CDR3 amino acids: CASSYPTRGQGYTF. CDR3 nucleotides: TGTGCCAGCAGTTACCCGACCAGGGGTCAAGGCTACACCTTC.

The rearrangement joins TRBV30 to TRBJ2-7; 10 positions agree with TRBD2. V was clipped by 0 bases and J by 3 bases; unmatched bases: 11. The length of the CDR3 is 17 residues. CDR1 is GTSNPN, CDR2 SVGIG, per germline (reference sequence). In nucleotides, the CDR3 is TGTGCCTGGAGTGTACTGGCTAGCGGGGGCCTTCGCTACGAGCAGTACTTC. It codes for CAWSVLASGGLRYEQYF.

This clonotype has at least ten counts. The chain joins TRBV20-1 to TRBJ2-1; the match to TRBD2 covers 8 bases. CDR3 length: 14 amino acids. With 6 bases clipped from V and 1 base from J, the junction kept 5 bases outside the gene matches. The germline V gene encodes CDR1 DFQATT and CDR2 SNEGSKA (reference sequence). The CDR3 sequence is CSAGSGVSYNEQFF. The CDR3 nucleotides read TGCAGTGCGGGTAGCGGGGTTTCCTACAATGAGCAGTTCTTC.

This sequence joins TRBV20-1 and TRBJ2-4; TRBD2 agrees at 7 bases. The J call is doubtful: the DNA matches TRBJ2-7 better. The V gene's germline CDR1 is DFQATT and CDR2 SNEGSKA (reference sequence). The CDR3 covers 14 residues. The CDR3 region has the DNA TGCAGTGCAGTGCGCCAGGGACTACTCTACGAGCAGTACTTC. It specifies CSAVRQGLLYEQYF.

In this sample, this clonotype turned up many times. J is TRBJ2-7 and V is TRBV20-1, with 9 bases aligning to TRBD2. Trimming cost V 1 base and J 4 bases; bases outside gene matches: 2. The CDR3 extends over 13 amino acids. CDR1 DFQATT and CDR2 SNEGSKA come from the germline V gene (reference sequence). The CDR3 DNA follows: TGCAGTGCTAGAGTAGCGGGAGATTACGAGCAGTACTTC. It translates to CSARVAGDYEQYF.

The gene calls are TRBV5-5 and TRBJ1-5, with a tentative D call TRBD1 (5 bases). V was clipped by 4 bases and J by 6 bases, with 17 bases between them. Germline V CDR1 and CDR2: SGHKS, YYEKEE (reference sequence). The CDR3 extends over 15 amino acids. CDR3 sequence reads: CASSPFGRGGQPQHF. The CDR3 nucleotides read TGTGCCAGCAGCCCCTTCGGGAGGGGAGGTCAGCCCCAGCATTTT.

This clonotype has just a few counts. This sequence joins TRBV5-5 and TRBJ1-2; D is unclear. Germline CDR1 is SGHKS and CDR2 is YYEKEE (reference sequence). The V and J ends lost 7 bases and 0 bases respectively, with 13 bases between them. The CDR3 extends over 14 amino acids. CDR3 coding DNA: TGTGCCAGCCGATCTTCAGGAGCTAACTATGGCTACACCTTC. Translating gives CASRSSGANYGYTF.

In DNA form, the CDR3 reads TGCAGTGCCAGGGACAGGCTGTACCAAGAGACCCAGTACTTC. Its protein is CSARDRLYQETQYF. The chain joins TRBV20-1 to TRBJ2-5; TRBD1 matches at 8 bases. Trimming took 6 bases from V and 0 from J; bases not matched to a gene: 6. The CDR3 has 14 amino acids. CDR1 and CDR2 (germline): DFQATT, SNEGSKA (reference sequence).

The sample holds many counts of this clonotype. The CDR3 DNA reads as TGTGCCAGCAGCAGTATCGATTACGAGCAGTACTTC. It specifies CASSSIDYEQYF. This chain links TRBV7-2 with TRBJ2-7, with no clear D. The CDR3 totals 12 residues. CDR1 and CDR2 (germline): SGHTA, FQGNSA. The V gene lost 5 bases and the J gene lost 4 bases, with 9 bases spanning the gap.

Comments on this clonotype: With a much larger clone just one base away, this may be a read error. This chain links TRBV29-1 with TRBJ1-1; possible D gene TRBD1, 5 bases. Germline CDR1 SQVTM, CDR2 ANQGSEA. This CDR3 contains 13 residues. The CDR3: CSVDTGGSTETFF. The CDR3 region has the DNA TGCAGCGTTGATACGGGGGGGAGCACTGAAACTTTCTTT.

In its sample, this clonotype was seen many times. V usage is TRBV7-8 and J usage is TRBJ2-7; D uncertain. V lost 2 bases and J lost 3, with 11 bases in between. Germline V gene data show CDR1 as SGHVS and CDR2 as FQNEAQ. CDR3 length: 14 amino acids. The chain's CDR3 is CASSLKGYLYEQYF. CDR3 in DNA: TGTGCCAGCAGCTTAAAAGGGTACCTCTACGAGCAGTACTTC. The full variable domain, rest sourced from reference TRBV7-8 and TRBJ2-7, is GAGVSQSPRYKVAKRGQDVALRCDPISGHVSLFWYQQALGQGPEFLTYFQNEAQLDKSGLPSDRFFAERPEGSVSTLKIQRTQQEDSAVYLCASSLKGYLYEQYFGPGTRLTVT.

The V and J genes are TRBV19 and TRBJ2-1; D possibly uses TRBD1 or TRBD2 (7 bases each). The CDR3 is made up of 15 amino acids. The germline gives CDR1 LNHDA, CDR2 SQIVND (reference sequence). Trimming left V 3 bases short and J 3 bases short, with 12 bases between. The CDR3 DNA reads as TGTGCCAGTAGTATCAGGGGGGGTGACTACAATGAGCAGTTCTTC. Translated, it gives CASSIRGGDYNEQFF.

The count of this clonotype is one. The junction and the germline gene differ at one end; a read error may be behind it. The chain links TRBV19 to TRBJ2-1; the D is unclear. The CDR3 totals 13 residues. CDR1 and CDR2 from the germline V gene are LNHDA and SQIVND (reference sequence). In DNA, the CDR3 is TGTGCCAGGAGTATTACGAGCGTTCCGGAGCAGTTCTTC. Translating gives CARSITSVPEQFF.

For this clonotype: A read error may be the cause here, since a much bigger clone is one base away. This chain links TRBV6-6 with TRBJ2-3, with TRBD1 as a possible D gene (6 bases). Trimming shortened V by 8 bases and J by 0 bases, and 15 bases separated the two germline ends. Germline V CDR1 and CDR2: MNHNY, SVGAGI (reference sequence). The CDR3 has 15 amino acids. CDR3 nucleotides: TGTGCCAGCGGTACCTCAGGGGCCAGCACAGATACGCAGTATTTT. It translates to CASGTSGASTDTQYF.

The chain links TRBV21-1 to TRBJ2-2; the D call in the table, TRBD2, was not verified against the DNA. TRBV21-1 is recorded as a pseudogene. The CDR3 runs to 15 residues. The CDR3 sequence is CASSPEGRNTGELFF. CDR3 sequence (DNA): TGTGCCAGCAGCCCCGAAGGGAGGAACACCGGGGAGCTGTTTTTT.

V gene TRBV15 combines with J gene TRBJ1-4; 9 nucleotides agree with TRBD1. Germline V gives CDR1 LNHNV, CDR2 YYDKDF (reference sequence). The CDR3 length is 16 residues. The V gene end was trimmed by 5 bases and the J gene end by 8 bases; junction bases not matched to a gene: 12. The CDR3 loop is CATSARTGVRGEKLFF. In DNA form, the CDR3 reads TGTGCCACCAGCGCCAGGACAGGGGTACGTGGCGAAAAACTGTTTTTT.

This clonotype was detected ten times or more. This chain connects TRBV15 to TRBJ2-3; 8 nucleotides line up with TRBD1. In germline, CDR1 is LNHNV, CDR2 YYDKDF (reference sequence). J lost 4 bases, V lost 0 bases, and 6 bases had no gene match. The CDR3 consists of 16 residues. CDR3 DNA: TGTGCCACCAGCAGAGATAGAGCAGGGGGCTCAGATACGCAGTATTTT. It yields the protein CATSRDRAGGSDTQYF.

The chain carries TRBV6-1 and TRBJ2-3; 9 bases are shared with TRBD1. From germline, CDR1 is MNHNS and CDR2 SASEGT. J gave up 4 bases and V 5 bases, and 7 bases lay outside the gene matches. This CDR3 comprises 15 residues. In DNA form, the CDR3 reads TGTGCCAGCAGTCCGGGACAGGGTAGGGCAGATACGCAGTATTTT. Translation: CASSPGQGRADTQYF.

This clonotype occurred a few times. This chain connects TRBV5-5 to TRBJ2-3; 7 bases agree with TRBD1. The germline V gene encodes CDR1 SGHKS and CDR2 YYEKEE (reference sequence). The CDR3 runs to 17 residues. The trim removed 2 bases at V and 6 bases at J, leaving 15 bases unmatched. This CDR3 reads CASSFPSETGFIDTQYF. In DNA form, the CDR3 reads TGTGCCAGCAGCTTCCCGTCCGAGACAGGGTTTATTGATACGCAGTATTTT.

This clonotype was seen many times. The chain is built from TRBV4-3 and TRBJ1-1, with D maybe TRBD1 (5 bases). Germline V gene data show CDR1 as LGHNA and CDR2 as YSLEER. CDR3 length: 17 residues. Trimming shortened V by 0 bases and J by 5 bases, and 19 bases separated the two germline ends. The CDR3 loop is CASSQDHVGRGRTEAFF. The CDR3 nucleotides read TGCGCCAGCAGCCAAGATCATGTGGGACGTGGGAGAACTGAAGCTTTCTTT.

This clonotype was detected ten times or more. This chain uses TRBV30 with TRBJ2-3; tentatively, D is TRBD1 (6 bases). Germline-derived CDR1 and CDR2 are GTSNPN and SVGIG (reference sequence). The CDR3 is 16 amino acids. V was shortened by 4 bases and J by 0 bases, with 17 bases between the two germline ends. The CDR3 sequence is CAWITGTLASTDTQYF. For the CDR3, the DNA is TGTGCCTGGATCACCGGGACACTGGCTAGCACAGATACGCAGTATTTT. The variable domain in full, with the rest retrieved from reference TRBV30 and TRBJ2-3, is SQTIHQWPATLVQPVGSPLSLECTVEGTSNPNLYWYRQAAGRGLQLLFYSVGIGQISSEVPQNLSASRPQDRQFILSSKKLLLSDSGFYLCAWITGTLASTDTQYFGPGTRLTVL.

This clonotype was detected ten times or more. The chain is built from TRBV20-1 and TRBJ2-4, with 9 bases matching TRBD1. V lost 3 bases and J lost 1; bases outside the gene matches: 13. Germline CDR1 DFQATT, CDR2 SNEGSKA (reference sequence). CDR3 size: 18 residues. For the CDR3, the DNA is TGCAGTGCTAGTGGACCGGGACAGGGAGGATGGGCCAAAAACATTCAGTACTTC. This codes for CSASGPGQGGWAKNIQYF.

This clonotype was detected a few times. This chain joins TRBV30 and TRBJ2-5; D gene uncertain. Germline loops: CDR1 GTSNPN, CDR2 SVGIG (reference sequence). The CDR3 has 15 amino acids. V was pared by 0 bases and J by 0 bases, with 11 bases between. The CDR3: CAWSVGLSYQETQYF. The CDR3 DNA reads TGTGCCTGGAGTGTTGGGCTGTCGTACCAAGAGACCCAGTACTTC.